The clone carrying this T cell receptor beta chain was picked up many times. What it binds is unknown. V lost 5 bases and J lost 2, with 4 bases in between. Per germline, CDR1 MNHEY and CDR2 SVGEGT. This CDR3 spans 11 amino acids. The authors made cDNA by 5'RACE with 10-nucleotide random UMIs. TCRdb analysed the 5' RACE reads with MiXCR anew, one entry per CDR3 protein. The data hold 50,000 to 60,000 distinct CDR3 sequences, with less than 2.5% observed a single time. This entry belongs to a study of neurological immune-mediated disorders. In the study overall: Of the multiple sclerosis patients, approximately 35 in total, roughly 31 were relapsing-remitting and 3 were secondary progressive. Study-wide results and limits: Neither clinical nor MRI features were found to be associated with the multiple sclerosis repertoire cluster. The greatest TCR clonal expansion appeared in HTLV-1-associated myelopathy and the smallest, falling below healthy controls, in multiple sclerosis.

The TCR sequence derives from a man aged 45 to 65 with multiple sclerosis. The sequenced sample consisted of PBMCs. The chain is built from TRBV6-2 or TRBV6-3 and TRBJ2-7; D gene ambiguous. The DNA for the CDR3 is TGTGCCAGCAGTCGAACCTACGAGCAGTACTTC. Protein: CASSRTYEQYF.